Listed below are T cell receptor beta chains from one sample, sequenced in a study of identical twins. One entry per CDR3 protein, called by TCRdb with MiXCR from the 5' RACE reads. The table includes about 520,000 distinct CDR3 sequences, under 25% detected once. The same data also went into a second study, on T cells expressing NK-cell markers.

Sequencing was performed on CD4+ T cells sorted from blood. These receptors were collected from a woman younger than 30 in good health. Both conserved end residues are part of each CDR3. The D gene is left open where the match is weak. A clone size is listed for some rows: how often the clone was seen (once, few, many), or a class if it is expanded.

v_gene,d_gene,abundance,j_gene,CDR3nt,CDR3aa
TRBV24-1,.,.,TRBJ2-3,TGTGCCACCAGCTCCCGGGACACCCTTCGCGGCGGGCTAGATACGCAGTATTTT,CATSSRDTLRGGLDTQYF
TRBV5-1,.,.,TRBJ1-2,TGCGCCGTGAGAGGGGAGGCCAACTATGGCTACACCTTC,CAVRGEANYGYTF
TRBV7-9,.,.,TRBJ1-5,TGTGCCAGCAGCTTATCAGGGACCCAGCCCCAGCATTTT,CASSLSGTQPQHF
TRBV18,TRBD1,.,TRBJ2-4,TGTGCCAGCTCACCATGGGGACAGGCCAAAAACATTCAGTACTTC,CASSPWGQAKNIQYF
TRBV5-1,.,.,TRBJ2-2,TGCGCCAGCAGCGCTCTGGGGAGTTTAGAGACCGGGGAGCTGTTTTTT,CASSALGSLETGELFF
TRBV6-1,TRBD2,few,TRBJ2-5,TGTGCCAGCAGGCCGAGCGGGGGGGAGGAGACCCAGTACTTC,CASRPSGGEETQYF
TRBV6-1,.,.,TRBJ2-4,TGTGCCAGCAGCCTTAGAACGACAGTGTCTTTAGCCAAAAACATTCAGTACTTC,CASSLRTTVSLAKNIQYF
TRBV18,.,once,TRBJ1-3,TGTGCCAGCTCTGGAGACAGAGGAAACACCATATATTTT,CASSGDRGNTIYF
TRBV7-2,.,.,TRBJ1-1,TGTGCCAGCAGCTTAAACAGGGTGGCCACTGAAGCTTTCTTT,CASSLNRVATEAFF
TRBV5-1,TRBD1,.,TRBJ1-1,TGCGCCAGCAGCTACCGGACAGGGGCCGTGAACACTGAAGCTTTCTTT,CASSYRTGAVNTEAFF
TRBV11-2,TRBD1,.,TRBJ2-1,TGTGCCAGCAGCCACGGACAGGGGGTATACAATGAGCAGTTCTTC,CASSHGQGVYNEQFF
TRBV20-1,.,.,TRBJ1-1,TGCAGTGCCGTGAGACTTTCTGAAGCTTTCTTT,CSAVRLSEAFF
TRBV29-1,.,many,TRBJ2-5,TGCAGCGCCGCGCAGGGATCGGAGACCCAGTACTTC,CSAAQGSETQYF
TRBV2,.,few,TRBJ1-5,TGTGCCAGCAAAGGGTACGATAGCAATCAGCCCCAGCATTTT,CASKGYDSNQPQHF
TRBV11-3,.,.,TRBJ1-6,TGTGCCAGCAGCTTAGGTCCCAATTCACCCCTCCACTTT,CASSLGPNSPLHF
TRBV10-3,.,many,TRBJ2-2,TGTGCCATCAAGCAGGGAGGCACCGGGGAGCTGTTTTTT,CAIKQGGTGELFF
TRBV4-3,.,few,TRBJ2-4,TGCGCCAGCAGCCAAGATCTATGGGCGGTCGAGGGGGGGCGAGGAAACATTCAGTACTTC,CASSQDLWAVEGGRGNIQYF
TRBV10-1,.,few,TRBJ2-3,TGCGCCAGCAGTGAAGGGAGGCAGGGGGTAACAGATACGCAGTATTTT,CASSEGRQGVTDTQYF
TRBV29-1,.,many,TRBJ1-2,TGCAGCGTTTCTATGGGGTGGGCTCGGGGGAAGATGTACGGCTACACCTTC,CSVSMGWARGKMYGYTF
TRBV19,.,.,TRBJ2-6,TGTGCCAGTAGTATCGGGGGGCCTGGGGCCAACGTCCTGACTTTC,CASSIGGPGANVLTF
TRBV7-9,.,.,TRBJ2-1,TGTGCCAGCAGCGACAACACCGTGGACAAGCAGTTCTTC,CASSDNTVDKQFF
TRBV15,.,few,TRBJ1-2,TGTGCCACCAGCAGAGATGGACTTCAACGAGACTACACCTTC,CATSRDGLQRDYTF
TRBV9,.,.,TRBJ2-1,TGTGCCAGCAGCGTAGGGCGCGGAAACAATGAGCAGTTCTTC,CASSVGRGNNEQFF
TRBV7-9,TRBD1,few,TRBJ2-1,TGTGCCAGCAGCCCCCCCGTGGGGACAGAAACTTACAATGAGCAGTTCTTC,CASSPPVGTETYNEQFF
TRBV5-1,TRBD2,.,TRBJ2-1,TGCGCCAGCAGCGCTAGCGGGGGGCTCTACAATGAGCAGTTCTTC,CASSASGGLYNEQFF
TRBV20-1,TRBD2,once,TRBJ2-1,TGCAGTGCCCTCGGGAGTGATGGCGGGAGAGGCCGGTTCTTC,CSALGSDGGRGRFF
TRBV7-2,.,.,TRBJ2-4,TGTGCCAGCAGAGAACCGGGAAACATTCAGTACTTC,CASREPGNIQYF
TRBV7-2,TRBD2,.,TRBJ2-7,TGTGCCAGCAGCCGACTTGCGGGAGGGAATTACGAGCAGTACTTC,CASSRLAGGNYEQYF
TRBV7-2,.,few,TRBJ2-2,TGTGCCAGCAGCTTAGTGACTTTGGGGACCGGGGAGCTGTTTTTT,CASSLVTLGTGELFF
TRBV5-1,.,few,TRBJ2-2,TGCGCCAGCGCAGGTACTCCGGACAGCGCGAACACCGGGGAGCTGTTTTTT,CASAGTPDSANTGELFF
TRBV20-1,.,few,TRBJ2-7,TGCAGTGCTACCCGACCCCTAGGCACCTCCTACGAGCAGTACTTC,CSATRPLGTSYEQYF
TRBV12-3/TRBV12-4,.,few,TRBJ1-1,TGTGCCAGCAGTTCGAAGACAGGAGAGAACACTGAAGCTTTCTTT,CASSSKTGENTEAFF
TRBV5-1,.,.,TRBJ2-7,TGCGCCAGCAGGGAGCCTTCGAGGGAGCAGTACTTC,CASREPSREQYF
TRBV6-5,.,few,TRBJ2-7,TGTGCCAGCAGTTACCGGGGTTCTTCGAGTGCCCCCCCCTACGAGCAGTACTTC,CASSYRGSSSAPPYEQYF
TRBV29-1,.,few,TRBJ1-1,TGCAGCGTTGGATTGGCCGCATCCACGAACACTGAAGCTTTCTTT,CSVGLAASTNTEAFF
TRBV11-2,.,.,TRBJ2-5,TGTGCCAGCAGCAAAGACCGGCTCGGAGGAGAGACCCAGTACTTC,CASSKDRLGGETQYF
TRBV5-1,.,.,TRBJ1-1,TGCGCCAGCAGCCTGGCAGCCGGCGGTAGTGAAGCTTTCTTT,CASSLAAGGSEAFF
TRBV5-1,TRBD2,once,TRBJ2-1,TGCGCCAGCAGCTCCATGGGGGGGAATGAGCAGTTCTTC,CASSSMGGNEQFF
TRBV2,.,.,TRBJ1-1,TGTGCCAGCAGGGCCCGTGGGGGCGGCACTGAAGCTTTCTTT,CASRARGGGTEAFF
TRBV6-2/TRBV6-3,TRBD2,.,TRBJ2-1,TGTGCCAGCACCCGGGGGGGACCCTCCTACAATGAGCAGTTCTTC,CASTRGGPSYNEQFF